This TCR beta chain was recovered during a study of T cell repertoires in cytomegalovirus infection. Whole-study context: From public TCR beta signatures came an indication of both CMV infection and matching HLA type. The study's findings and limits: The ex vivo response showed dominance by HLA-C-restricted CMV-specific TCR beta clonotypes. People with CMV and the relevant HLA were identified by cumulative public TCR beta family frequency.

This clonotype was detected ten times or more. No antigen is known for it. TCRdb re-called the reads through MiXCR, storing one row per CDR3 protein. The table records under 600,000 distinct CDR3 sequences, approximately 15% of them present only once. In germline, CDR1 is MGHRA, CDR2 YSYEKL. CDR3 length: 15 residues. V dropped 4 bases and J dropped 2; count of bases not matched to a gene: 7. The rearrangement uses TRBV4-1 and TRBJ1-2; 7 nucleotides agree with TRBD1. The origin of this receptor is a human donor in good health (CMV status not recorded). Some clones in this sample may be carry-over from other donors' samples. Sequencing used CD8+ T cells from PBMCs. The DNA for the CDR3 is TGCGCCAGCAGCCTGACAGGGAAGGCAAACTATGGCTACACCTTC. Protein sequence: CASSLTGKANYGYTF.